The entry below describes one T cell receptor (beta chain). CDR3 length: 17 amino acids. Germline loops: CDR1 SGHTA, CDR2 FQGNSA. Trimming removed 5 bases at V and 0 bases at J, with 16 bases between. This record belongs to a study of blood T cell repertoires in COVID-19. In the original analysis: Scientists estimated how many nucleated cells there were by amplifying reference gene primers. Profiling relied on immunoSEQ multiplex PCR, and the TCRdb table lists in-frame clones only, not all of them. V and J calls and clone size come straight from that table; D and trimming were deduced from the DNA. The repertoire holds hundreds of thousands of clones, with 70% to 90% as singletons.

Input material: peripheral blood. This chain joins TRBV7-2 and TRBJ2-2, with D maybe TRBD2 (6 bases). The TCR comes from a woman in her 30s with COVID-19, enrolled during active disease. CDR3 in amino acids: CASSQSSGGANTGELFF. The CDR3 bases are TGTGCCAGCAGCCAAAGTTCCGGCGGGGCGAACACCGGGGAGCTGTTTTTT.